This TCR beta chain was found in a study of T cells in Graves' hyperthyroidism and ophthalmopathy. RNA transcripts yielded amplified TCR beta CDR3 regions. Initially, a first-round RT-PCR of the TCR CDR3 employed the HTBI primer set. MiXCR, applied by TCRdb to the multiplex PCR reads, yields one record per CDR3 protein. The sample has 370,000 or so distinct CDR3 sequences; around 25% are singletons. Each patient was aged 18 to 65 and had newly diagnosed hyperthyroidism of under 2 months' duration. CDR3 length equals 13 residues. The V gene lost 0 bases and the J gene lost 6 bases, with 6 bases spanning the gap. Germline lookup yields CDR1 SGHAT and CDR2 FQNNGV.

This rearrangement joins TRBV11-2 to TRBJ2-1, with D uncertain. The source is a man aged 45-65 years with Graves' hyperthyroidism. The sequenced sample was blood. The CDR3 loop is CASSLDPLNEQFF. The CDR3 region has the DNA TGTGCCAGCAGCTTAGATCCCCTCAATGAGCAGTTCTTC.